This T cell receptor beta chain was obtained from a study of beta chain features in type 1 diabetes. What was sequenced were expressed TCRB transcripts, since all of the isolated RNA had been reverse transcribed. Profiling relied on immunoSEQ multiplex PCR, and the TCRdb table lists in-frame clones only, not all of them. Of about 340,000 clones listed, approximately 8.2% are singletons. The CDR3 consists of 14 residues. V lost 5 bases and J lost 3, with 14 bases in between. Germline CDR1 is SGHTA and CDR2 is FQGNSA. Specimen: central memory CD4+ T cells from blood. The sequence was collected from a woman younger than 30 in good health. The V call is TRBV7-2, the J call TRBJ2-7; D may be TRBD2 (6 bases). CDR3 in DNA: TGTGCCAGCAGCCCAGGGTGGAGGGGCTACGAGCAGTACTTC. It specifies CASSPGWRGYEQYF.